This T cell receptor (beta chain) was profiled in a study of blood T cell repertoires in COVID-19 (dated by TCRdb to the early 2020s). Study-level background: The collaborator samples originated in the United States, Italy and Spain and spanned the acute and convalescent phases of COVID-19. Sample metadata almost always included a de-identified subject ID, COVID-19 status, age in years and sex. The material from the prospective study consisted of cDNA or gDNA derived from T cells, B-cell-depleted T cells, or PBMCs. Where HLA class I and class II types were available, the types were taken from metadata supplied by the sample provider, not from assay-based typing. The dataset comprised deeply sampled blood TCRbeta repertoires from subjects exposed to, actively infected with, or recovered from COVID-19. The samples were drawn from two sources: the first 160 participants of the ongoing ImmuneRACE study, and 1,254 subjects contributed by 6 global collaborators. The repertoires were released in a freely available public database intended as a resource for research on the immune response to SARS-CoV-2. Summary of the overall study and its limitations: Clinical and demographic metadata were provided uncurated, with the amount varying by source and participant.

The immunoSEQ Assay, a bias-controlled multiplex PCR, was used to amplify TCRbeta CDR3 regions from genomic DNA. On the study's bioinformatics: The number of nucleated cells in each sample was estimated by amplification of reference gene primers within the assay. To quantify the absolute abundance of each unique TCRbeta CDR3 rearrangement, sequence reads were collapsed and filtered. Productive Simpson clonality was computed per sample as the square root of Simpson's diversity index over productive rearrangements. TCRdb stores this immuneACCESS table with in-frame sequences only. Part of the clones is absent; in the studies checked, under half of the shortfall reflects unresolved V genes, and no reason is known for the rest. V and J calls and clone size follow that table, whereas D and trimming were derived from the DNA. The sample table lists some 220,000 clones, almost 85% of them with a count of one. Around 4% of the sample belongs to the ten largest clones.

This clone appeared many times. What antigen it recognizes has not been identified. No clone much larger than this one lies a single base away; base qualities are absent. Each collaborating institution followed its own protocols to collect whole blood in K2EDTA tubes. For TCRbeta analysis, collaborators shipped samples in one of three forms: frozen whole blood, isolated PBMCs, or DNA extracted from either of those sample types. The CDR3 goes from the cysteine to the phenylalanine over 13 residues. The read is trimmed to its CDR3 DNA, 39 bases read in frame from base 1. The germline V gene specifies SGHAT as CDR1 and FQNNGV as CDR2. Ends trimmed: V by 4 bases, J by 5 bases; bases unmatched to a gene: 4.

The receptor was derived from a man between 45 and 60 years old with acute or convalescent COVID-19. The rearrangement combines TRBV11-2 with TRBJ1-1; 7 bases in the middle match TRBD1. What was sequenced was peripheral blood. The nucleotide sequence is given as TGTGCCAGCAGCTGGCAGGGGGGAACTGAAGCTTTCTTT. Its amino acids are CASSWQGGTEAFF.